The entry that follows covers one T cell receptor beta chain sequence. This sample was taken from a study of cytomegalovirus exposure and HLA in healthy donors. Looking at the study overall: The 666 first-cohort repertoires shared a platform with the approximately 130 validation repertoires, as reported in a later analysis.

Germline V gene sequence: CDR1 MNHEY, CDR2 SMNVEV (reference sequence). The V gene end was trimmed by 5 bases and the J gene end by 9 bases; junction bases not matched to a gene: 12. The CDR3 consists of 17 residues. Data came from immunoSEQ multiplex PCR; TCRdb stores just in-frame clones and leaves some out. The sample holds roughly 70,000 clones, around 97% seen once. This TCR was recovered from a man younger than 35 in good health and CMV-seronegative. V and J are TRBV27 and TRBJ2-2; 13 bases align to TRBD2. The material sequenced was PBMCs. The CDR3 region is CASSPRLAGGSGWELFF. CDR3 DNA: TGTGCCAGCAGTCCGCGACTAGCGGGAGGTTCCGGTTGGGAGCTGTTTTTT.